This TCR beta chain is from a study of T cells after yellow fever vaccination (dated by TCRdb to between 2018 and 2020). With regard to the full study: Libraries from fractions with low cell numbers were prepared with the SMART-Seq v4 Ultra Low Input RNA kit. Two healthy male donors, one aged 18 to 30 and one aged 30 to 40 years, made up the cohort. To follow T-cell clones before and after primary and booster YFV17D yellow fever vaccination, bulk TCR alpha and beta repertoires were sequenced over time. Blood samples were taken at several timepoints before and after primary and secondary immunization, and bulk PBMC replicates and cell subsets were isolated. Paper-wide results and their limitations: A small share of clonotypes occurred in both CD4 and CD8 compartments, likely arising from convergent recombination. Computational filtering was required because FACS-sorted repertoires could contain abundant contaminating clonotypes from the bulk population. Only a couple of donors were included in the study, so the extent to which the findings can be generalized is limited. After the booster, most of the clones that had expanded following primary vaccination were detected again (roughly 97% of CD4 and around 90% of CD8), which suggests that memory was broadly maintained. Compared with the primary T-cell response, the secondary T-cell response was weaker but faster, peaking on day 5 rather than day 15.

The label giving this sample's treatment or condition can be read as: live attenuated yellow fever vaccine strain. A standard Ficoll-Paque protocol was used to isolate PBMCs from peripheral blood. CD4 and CD8 T-cell fractions were isolated with Dynabeads CD4 and CD8 positive selection kits. RNA was extracted with TriZol from bulk PBMCs, CD4 and CD8 fractions, and dextramer-positive and dextramer-negative fractions. TCR cDNA was synthesized by 5'RACE template switching, through which a universal primer site and unique molecular identifiers were introduced. cDNA synthesis was primed from both the TCR alpha and TCR beta constant segments. Libraries were amplified in two PCR steps, with sample barcodes and sequencing adapters added in the second step. Libraries were sequenced on Illumina HiSeq 2500 (2x100 bp) or NovaSeq (2x150 bp). The source study handled its data this way. MIGEC handled demultiplexing of reads and collapsing into UMI consensus sequences, while MiXCR performed V(D)J alignment. Clonotypes responding to the vaccine were identified with edgeR on replicate PBMC samples, with the criteria of FDR below 0.01 and a log2 fold change above 5 up to day 15. Each bulk clonotype received a CD4 or CD8 identity based on whether the sequenced CD4 or CD8 repertoire contained that clonotype at higher abundance. TCRdb reran the public reads through fastp at Q25 and MiXCR, keeping productive beta chains. Duplicate CDR3 protein sequences are folded into a single record with the most common DNA and genes. It is TCRdb's table, rather than the study itself, that gives the V and J calls and clone size. For this sample there are 65,000 to 70,000 distinct CDR3 sequences; 5% to 6.5% appear just once. The top ten hold about 2% of the sample.

The germline V gene supplies CDR1 SGHRS and CDR2 YFSETQ. A distance of 7 bases separates the germline ends of V and J, which lose 2 bases and 7 bases respectively. The CDR3 measures 12 amino acids from cysteine to phenylalanine. The retained sequence is limited to the CDR3, 36 bases, with the frame set at the first base. Ten or more counts support this clonotype. The antigen it binds to is not known. Base qualities are not provided; no much larger clone lies one nucleotide away. The TCR comes from a man aged 18 to 30 who received the YFV17D yellow fever vaccine. The rearrangement combines TRBV5-1 with TRBJ1-3, with TRBD1 perhaps the D gene, on 5 matching bases. This specimen consisted of CD4+ T cells sorted from PBMCs, obtained about 2 weeks after the first yellow fever vaccination. The bases read TGCGCCAGCAGCTTCGAGGGGAACACCATATATTTT. This sequence encodes CASSFEGNTIYF. When the CDR3 is completed using the reference TRBV5-1 and TRBJ1-3 genes on either side, the full variable domain is KAGVTQTPRYLIKTRGQQVTLSCSPISGHRSVSWYQQTPGQGLQFLFEYFSETQRNKGNFPGRFSGRQFSNSRSEMNVSTLELGDSALYLCASSFEGNTIYFGEGSWLTVV.